This TCR beta chain was sequenced in a study of blood T cells in healthy people across ages. Deletions cut 7 bases from V and 5 bases from J, with 11 bases between. CDR1 is SNHLY and CDR2 is FYNNEI in the germline V gene. The CDR3 has 12 residues. PCR was performed a second time for about 7 to 12 cycles using a sample-barcoded 5' primer and a J-beta primer mix. Tagging of each cDNA molecule was performed by a template-switch adaptor with 12 random nucleotides. TCRdb independently ran MiXCR on the 5' RACE reads; one entry per CDR3 protein. The data show about 780,000 distinct CDR3 sequences, with under 30% seen just once and over 2.5% held by the top ten. This clonotype has just a few counts. A further study also used this sample, focusing on T cells of mothers and their children. That investigation notes: Samples came from a few healthy Caucasian mothers and their six children. Addition of sample barcodes and 2-4 random nucleotides occurred through the M1S primer of the second PCR. Per child, 2.5 million to 3.5 million TCR beta CDR3 reads were obtained, against over 9 million per mother.

This receptor was obtained from a boy younger than 18 in good health. Material: blood. This chain links TRBV2 with TRBJ2-5; unclear D gene. CDR3 protein: CASTDERETQYF. The DNA of the CDR3 is TGTGCCAGCACCGACGAACGGGAGACCCAGTACTTC.